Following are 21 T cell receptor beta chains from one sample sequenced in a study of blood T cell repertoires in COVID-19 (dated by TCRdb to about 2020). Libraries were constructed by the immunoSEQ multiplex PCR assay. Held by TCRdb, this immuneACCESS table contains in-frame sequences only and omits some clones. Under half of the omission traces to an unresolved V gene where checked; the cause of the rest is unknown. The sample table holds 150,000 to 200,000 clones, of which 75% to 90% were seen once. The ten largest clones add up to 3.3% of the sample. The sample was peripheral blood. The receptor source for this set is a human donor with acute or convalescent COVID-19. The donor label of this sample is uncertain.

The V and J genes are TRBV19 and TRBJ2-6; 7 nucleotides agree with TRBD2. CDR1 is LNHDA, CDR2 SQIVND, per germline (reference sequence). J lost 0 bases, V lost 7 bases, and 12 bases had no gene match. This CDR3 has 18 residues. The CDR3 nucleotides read TGTGCCAGTACCCGGGGAGGGCAGCTACTCTCTGGGGCCAACGTCCTGACTTTC. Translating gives CASTRGGQLLSGANVLTF.

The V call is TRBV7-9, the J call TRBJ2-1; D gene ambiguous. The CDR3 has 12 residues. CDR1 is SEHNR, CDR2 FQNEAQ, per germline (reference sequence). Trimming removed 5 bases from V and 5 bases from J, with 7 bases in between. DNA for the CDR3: TGTGCCAGCAGCCTCCTTAACAATGAGCAGTTCTTC. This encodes CASSLLNNEQFF.

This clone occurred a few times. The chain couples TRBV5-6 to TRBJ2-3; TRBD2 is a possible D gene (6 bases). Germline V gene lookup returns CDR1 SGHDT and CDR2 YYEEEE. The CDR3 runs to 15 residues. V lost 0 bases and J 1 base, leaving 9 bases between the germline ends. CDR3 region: CASSLVGGGTDTQYF. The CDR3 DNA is TGTGCCAGCAGCTTGGTTGGCGGGGGCACAGATACGCAGTATTTT.

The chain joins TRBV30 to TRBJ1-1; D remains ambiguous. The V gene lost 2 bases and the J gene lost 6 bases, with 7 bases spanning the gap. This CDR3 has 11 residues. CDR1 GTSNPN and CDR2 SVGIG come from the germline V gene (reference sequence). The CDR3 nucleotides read TGTGCCTGGAGTAGTAGAGCTGAAGCTTTCTTT. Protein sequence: CAWSSRAEAFF.

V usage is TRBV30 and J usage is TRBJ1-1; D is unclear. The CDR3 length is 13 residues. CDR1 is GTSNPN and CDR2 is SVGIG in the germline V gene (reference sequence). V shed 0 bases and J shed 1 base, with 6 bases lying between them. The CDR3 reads CAWSVQENTEAFF. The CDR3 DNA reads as TGTGCCTGGAGTGTCCAGGAGAACACTGAAGCTTTCTTT.

CDR3 loop: CSASSIQDPNTEAFF. CDR3 DNA: TGCAGTGCTAGTTCAATACAGGATCCGAACACTGAAGCTTTCTTT. This chain uses TRBV20-1 with TRBJ1-1; TRBD1 is a possible D gene (5 bases). CDR1 and CDR2 from the germline V gene are DFQATT and SNEGSKA (reference sequence). Trimming stripped 3 bases from V and 1 base from J, with 15 bases between. The CDR3 has 15 amino acids.

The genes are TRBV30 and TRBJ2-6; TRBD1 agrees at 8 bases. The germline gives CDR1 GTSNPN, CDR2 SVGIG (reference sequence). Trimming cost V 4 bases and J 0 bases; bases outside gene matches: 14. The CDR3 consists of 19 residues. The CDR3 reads CAWIQLSGTGYSGANVLTF. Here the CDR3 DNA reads TGTGCCTGGATCCAATTATCCGGGACAGGCTACTCTGGGGCCAACGTCCTGACTTTC.

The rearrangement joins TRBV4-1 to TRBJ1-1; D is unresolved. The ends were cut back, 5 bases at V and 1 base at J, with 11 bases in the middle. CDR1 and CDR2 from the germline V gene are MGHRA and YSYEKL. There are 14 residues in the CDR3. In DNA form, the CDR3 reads TGCGCCAGCAGCTCGATAAACAGGAACACTGAAGCTTTCTTT. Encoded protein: CASSSINRNTEAFF.

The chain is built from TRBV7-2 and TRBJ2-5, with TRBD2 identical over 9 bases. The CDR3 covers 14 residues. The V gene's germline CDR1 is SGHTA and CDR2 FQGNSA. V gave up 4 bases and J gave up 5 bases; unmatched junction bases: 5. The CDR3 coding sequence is TGTGCCAGCAGCTCCGGACTAGCGCGGGAGACCCAGTACTTC. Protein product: CASSSGLARETQYF.

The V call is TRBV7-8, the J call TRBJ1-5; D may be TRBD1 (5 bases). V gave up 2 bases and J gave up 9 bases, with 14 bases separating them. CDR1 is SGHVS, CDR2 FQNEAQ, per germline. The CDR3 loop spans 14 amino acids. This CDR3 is CASSLIRGVGPQHF. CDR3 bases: TGTGCCAGCAGCTTAATACGGGGGGTCGGGCCCCAGCATTTT.

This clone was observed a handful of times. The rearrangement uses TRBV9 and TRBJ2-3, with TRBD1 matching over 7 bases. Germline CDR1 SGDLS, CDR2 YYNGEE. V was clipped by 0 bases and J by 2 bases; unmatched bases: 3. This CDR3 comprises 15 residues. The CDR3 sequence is CASSVAGQVTDTQYF. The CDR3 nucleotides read TGTGCCAGCAGCGTAGCAGGACAGGTCACAGATACGCAGTATTTT.

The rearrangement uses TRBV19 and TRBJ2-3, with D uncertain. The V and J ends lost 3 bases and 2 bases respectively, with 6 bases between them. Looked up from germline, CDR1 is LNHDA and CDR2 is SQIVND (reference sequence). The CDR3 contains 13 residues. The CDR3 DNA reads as TGTGCCAGTAGTATTGGGCTCACAGATACGCAGTATTTT. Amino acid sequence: CASSIGLTDTQYF.

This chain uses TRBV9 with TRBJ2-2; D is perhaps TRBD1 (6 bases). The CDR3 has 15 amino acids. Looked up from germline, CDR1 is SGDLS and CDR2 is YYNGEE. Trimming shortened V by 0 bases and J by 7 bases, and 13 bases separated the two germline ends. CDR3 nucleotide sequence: TGTGCCAGCAGCGTAGCTGGGGGCGGGTTCGGGGAGCTGTTTTTT. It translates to CASSVAGGGFGELFF.

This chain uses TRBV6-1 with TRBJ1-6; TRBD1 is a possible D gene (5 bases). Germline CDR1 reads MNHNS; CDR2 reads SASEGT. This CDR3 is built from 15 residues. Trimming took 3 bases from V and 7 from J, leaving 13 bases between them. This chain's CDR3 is CASSDGTLKNSPLHF. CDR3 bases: TGTGCCAGCAGTGACGGGACTCTTAAAAATTCACCCCTCCACTTT.

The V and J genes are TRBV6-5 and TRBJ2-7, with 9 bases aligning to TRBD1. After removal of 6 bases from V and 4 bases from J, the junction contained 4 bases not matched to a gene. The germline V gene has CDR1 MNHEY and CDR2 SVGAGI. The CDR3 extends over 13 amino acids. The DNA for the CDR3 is TGTGCCAGCAGACCGGGACAGGGATACGAGCAGTACTTC. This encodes CASRPGQGYEQYF.

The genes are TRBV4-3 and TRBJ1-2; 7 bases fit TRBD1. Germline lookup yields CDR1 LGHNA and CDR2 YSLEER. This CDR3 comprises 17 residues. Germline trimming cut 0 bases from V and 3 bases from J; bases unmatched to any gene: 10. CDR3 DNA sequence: TGCGCCAGCAGCCAAGATTGGAGGGGACAGAGGGACTATGGCTACACCTTC. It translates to CASSQDWRGQRDYGYTF.

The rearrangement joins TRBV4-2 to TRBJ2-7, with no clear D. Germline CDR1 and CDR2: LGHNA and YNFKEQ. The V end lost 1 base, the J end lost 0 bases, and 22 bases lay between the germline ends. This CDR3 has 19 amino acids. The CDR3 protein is CASSQVGIAIRRSSYEQYF. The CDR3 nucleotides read TGTGCCAGCAGCCAAGTGGGTATAGCTATACGACGAAGCTCCTACGAGCAGTACTTC.

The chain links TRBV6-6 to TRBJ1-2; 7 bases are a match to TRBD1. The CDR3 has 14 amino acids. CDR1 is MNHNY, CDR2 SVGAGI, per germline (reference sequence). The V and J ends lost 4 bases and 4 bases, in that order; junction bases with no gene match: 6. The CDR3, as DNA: TGTGCCAGCAGTTCCACGACAGGGACCTATGGCTACACCTTC. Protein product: CASSSTTGTYGYTF.

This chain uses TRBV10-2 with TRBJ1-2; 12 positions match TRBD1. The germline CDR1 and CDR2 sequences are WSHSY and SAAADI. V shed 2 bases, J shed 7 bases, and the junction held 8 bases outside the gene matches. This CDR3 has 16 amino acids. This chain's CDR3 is CASSETGTGGVGGYTF. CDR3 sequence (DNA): TGCGCCAGCAGTGAGACCGGGACAGGGGGCGTCGGTGGCTACACCTTC.

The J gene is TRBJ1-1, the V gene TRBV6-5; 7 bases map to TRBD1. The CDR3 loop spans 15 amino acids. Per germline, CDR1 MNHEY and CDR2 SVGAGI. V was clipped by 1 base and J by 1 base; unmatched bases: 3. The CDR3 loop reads CASSYYGTANTEAFF. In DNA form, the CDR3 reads TGTGCCAGCAGTTACTACGGGACAGCGAACACTGAAGCTTTCTTT.

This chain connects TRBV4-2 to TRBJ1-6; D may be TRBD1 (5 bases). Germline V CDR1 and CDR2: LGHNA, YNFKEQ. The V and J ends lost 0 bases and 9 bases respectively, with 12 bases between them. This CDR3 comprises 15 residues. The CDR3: CASSQDQGMGSPLHF. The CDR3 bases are TGTGCCAGCAGCCAAGATCAGGGTATGGGTTCACCCCTCCACTTT.